The rows below give T cell receptor beta chains drawn from one sample of a study of blood T cell repertoires in COVID-19. TCRdb's copy holds only in-frame clones and misses some; the assay was immunoSEQ multiplex PCR. In the table there are about 140,000 clones, around nine tenths of which are singletons. Sequencing was performed on peripheral blood. Every receptor here comes from a human donor in a cohort sampled during active COVID-19. The CDR3 runs from the conserved cysteine through the conserved F or W. D genes are given only for firm matches. The listing skips clone size in some rows; elsewhere it reads once, few, many or a size class.

J gene: TRBJ2-2
D gene: TRBD2
clone size: NA
V gene: TRBV5-4
CDR3 DNA: TGTGCCAGCAGTGGGGACCGGGGGGCGAACACCGGGGAGCTGTTTTTT
CDR3 protein: CASSGDRGANTGELFF

J gene: TRBJ2-2
D gene: NA
clone size: NA
V gene: TRBV5-1
CDR3 DNA: TGCGCCAGCAGCTTGGCCAGGGCCGCGAACACCGGGGAGCTGTTTTTT
CDR3 protein: CASSLARAANTGELFF

J gene: TRBJ2-1
D gene: TRBD2
clone size: NA
V gene: TRBV7-8
CDR3 DNA: TGTGCCAGCAGCTTAATGGTTAGCGGGAGGGTCTCCTACAATGAGCAGTTCTTC
CDR3 protein: CASSLMVSGRVSYNEQFF

J gene: TRBJ2-5
D gene: TRBD1
clone size: NA
V gene: TRBV19
CDR3 DNA: TGTGCCAGTAGTATCGTACCGGGACAGGGTTTGGAGACCCAGTACTTC
CDR3 protein: CASSIVPGQGLETQYF

J gene: TRBJ2-1
D gene: TRBD2
clone size: NA
V gene: TRBV15
CDR3 DNA: TGTGCCACCAGCAGCCCCCTCCGGGGACTAGCGGGTGGGGAGCAGTTCTTC
CDR3 protein: CATSSPLRGLAGGEQFF

J gene: TRBJ2-1
D gene: TRBD1
clone size: once
V gene: TRBV27
CDR3 DNA: TGTGCCAGCAGTTTATCGGCGACAGGGCGGTATGAGCAGTTCTTC
CDR3 protein: CASSLSATGRYEQFF

J gene: TRBJ1-2
D gene: TRBD1
clone size: NA
V gene: TRBV3-1/TRBV3-2
CDR3 DNA: TGTGCCAGCAGCCGTCAAAGACAGGGGGCTGAGGGCTACACCTTC
CDR3 protein: CASSRQRQGAEGYTF

J gene: TRBJ2-2
D gene: TRBD2
clone size: NA
V gene: TRBV5-1
CDR3 DNA: TGCGCCAGCATCCGGGGGGCTAGCGGGAGTCCGACCGGGGAGCTGTTTTTT
CDR3 protein: CASIRGASGSPTGELFF

J gene: TRBJ2-7
D gene: TRBD1
clone size: NA
V gene: TRBV3-1/TRBV3-2
CDR3 DNA: TGTGCCAGCAGCCACGGACAGGGCTCCTACGAGCAGTACTTC
CDR3 protein: CASSHGQGSYEQYF

J gene: TRBJ2-1
D gene: TRBD2
clone size: once
V gene: TRBV2
CDR3 DNA: TGTGCCAGCAGTTATAGACTAGCGGCCTACAATGAGCAGTTCTTC
CDR3 protein: CASSYRLAAYNEQFF

J gene: TRBJ1-6
D gene: TRBD1
clone size: NA
V gene: TRBV5-1
CDR3 DNA: TGCGCCAGCAGCTTCGGACAGGATTTGAATTCACCCCTCCACTTT
CDR3 protein: CASSFGQDLNSPLHF

J gene: TRBJ2-2
D gene: NA
clone size: NA
V gene: TRBV18
CDR3 DNA: TGTGCCAGCTCACTCCTGCGACCCTCGACGGGCGGGGAGCTGTTTTTT
CDR3 protein: CASSLLRPSTGGELFF

J gene: TRBJ2-1
D gene: NA
clone size: few
V gene: TRBV5-8
CDR3 DNA: TGTGCCAGCACGCGGGAATACAATGAGCAGTTCTTC
CDR3 protein: CASTREYNEQFF

J gene: TRBJ2-3
D gene: TRBD2
clone size: once
V gene: TRBV9
CDR3 DNA: TGTGCCAGCAGCGTCTGGGTAGCGGGAGACGGCACAGATACGCAGTATTTT
CDR3 protein: CASSVWVAGDGTDTQYF

J gene: TRBJ2-7
D gene: NA
clone size: NA
V gene: TRBV6-5
CDR3 DNA: TGTGCCAGCACCCCGGGGGGCAGGACCTCCTACGAGCAGTACTTC
CDR3 protein: CASTPGGRTSYEQYF

J gene: TRBJ2-5
D gene: TRBD1
clone size: NA
V gene: TRBV7-9
CDR3 DNA: TGTGCCAGCAGCCAGGGACAGAGTGGAGAGACCCAGTACTTC
CDR3 protein: CASSQGQSGETQYF

J gene: TRBJ2-3
D gene: NA
clone size: NA
V gene: TRBV7-3
CDR3 DNA: TGTGCCAGCAGCTTAACACAGGGAGAGAACACAGATACGCAGTATTTT
CDR3 protein: CASSLTQGENTDTQYF

J gene: TRBJ2-7
D gene: TRBD1
clone size: few
V gene: TRBV19
CDR3 DNA: TGTGCCAGTAGTCTCCATGGACAGGGTCCCTACGAGCAGTACTTC
CDR3 protein: CASSLHGQGPYEQYF

J gene: TRBJ2-5
D gene: TRBD2
clone size: NA
V gene: TRBV13
CDR3 DNA: TGTGCCAGCAGCTTAAGGGGAGCGGGACCCCGGGAGACCCAGTACTTC
CDR3 protein: CASSLRGAGPRETQYF

J gene: TRBJ2-1
D gene: TRBD2
clone size: NA
V gene: TRBV27
CDR3 DNA: TGTGCCAGCAGGGCGGGACTAGCGGGAGGGAGAACCTACAATGAGCAGTTCTTC
CDR3 protein: CASRAGLAGGRTYNEQFF

J gene: TRBJ2-1
D gene: TRBD2
clone size: NA
V gene: TRBV11-3
CDR3 DNA: TGTGCCAGCAGCCCAGGGACTAACTACAATGAGCAGTTCTTC
CDR3 protein: CASSPGTNYNEQFF

J gene: TRBJ1-2
D gene: TRBD1
clone size: NA
V gene: TRBV27
CDR3 DNA: TGTGCCAGCAGTACCGCGACAGGGGGCTATGGCTACACCTTC
CDR3 protein: CASSTATGGYGYTF

J gene: TRBJ2-3
D gene: NA
clone size: NA
V gene: TRBV27
CDR3 DNA: TGTGCCAGCAGGAGCCTGTCTGGCACAGATACGCAGTATTTT
CDR3 protein: CASRSLSGTDTQYF

J gene: TRBJ1-5
D gene: NA
clone size: NA
V gene: TRBV2
CDR3 DNA: TGTGCCAGCAGTGAGAACCAGGGTAATCAGCCCCAGCATTTT
CDR3 protein: CASSENQGNQPQHF

J gene: TRBJ2-6
D gene: NA
clone size: NA
V gene: TRBV28
CDR3 DNA: TGTGCCAGCACTTCCGGGAGAGGGGCCAACGTCCTGACTTTC
CDR3 protein: CASTSGRGANVLTF

J gene: TRBJ1-4
D gene: TRBD1
clone size: NA
V gene: TRBV5-8
CDR3 DNA: TGTGCCAGCGGGACAGGGATGATGTCGATGGGTGAAAAACTGTTTTTT
CDR3 protein: CASGTGMMSMGEKLFF

J gene: TRBJ2-7
D gene: NA
clone size: once
V gene: TRBV10-3
CDR3 DNA: TGTGCCATCAGGAGTACCTACGAGCAGTACTTC
CDR3 protein: CAIRSTYEQYF

J gene: TRBJ1-1
D gene: NA
clone size: NA
V gene: TRBV12-3/TRBV12-4
CDR3 DNA: TGTGCCAGCAGTTTGGAGCGACTCACTGAAGCTTTCTTT
CDR3 protein: CASSLERLTEAFF

J gene: TRBJ2-1
D gene: TRBD1
clone size: NA
V gene: TRBV27
CDR3 DNA: TGTGCCAGCAGCCCCCGACAGGGGGCCTCGTACAATGAGCAGTTCTTC
CDR3 protein: CASSPRQGASYNEQFF

J gene: TRBJ1-5
D gene: NA
clone size: NA
V gene: TRBV28
CDR3 DNA: TGTGCCAGCAGTTTAAGGGGTTTCAATCAGCCCCAGCATTTT
CDR3 protein: CASSLRGFNQPQHF

J gene: TRBJ1-5
D gene: NA
clone size: NA
V gene: TRBV12-3/TRBV12-4
CDR3 DNA: TGTGCCAGCAGTCCGTATAGCAATCAGCCCCAGCATTTT
CDR3 protein: CASSPYSNQPQHF

J gene: TRBJ2-7
D gene: NA
clone size: NA
V gene: TRBV9
CDR3 DNA: TGTGCCAGCAGTGTTCTCGGGAGCTCCTACGAGCAGTACTTC
CDR3 protein: CASSVLGSSYEQYF

J gene: TRBJ2-1
D gene: TRBD2
clone size: few
V gene: TRBV5-1
CDR3 DNA: TGCGCCAGCAGCTTGGAACCTAGCGGGAACGGTGAGCAGTTCTTC
CDR3 protein: CASSLEPSGNGEQFF

J gene: TRBJ2-2
D gene: TRBD1
clone size: few
V gene: TRBV15
CDR3 DNA: TGTGCCACCAGCATCACAACCGGGACAGGGGACGGGGAGCTGTTTTTT
CDR3 protein: CATSITTGTGDGELFF

J gene: TRBJ1-2
D gene: TRBD1
clone size: NA
V gene: TRBV9
CDR3 DNA: TGTGCCAGCAGCGGACAGGGTTTAGCTAACTATGGCTACACCTTC
CDR3 protein: CASSGQGLANYGYTF

J gene: TRBJ2-2
D gene: NA
clone size: NA
V gene: TRBV7-9
CDR3 DNA: TGTGCCAGCAGCCACTCATCAGGGGCCAACACCGGGGAGCTGTTTTTT
CDR3 protein: CASSHSSGANTGELFF

J gene: TRBJ1-4
D gene: TRBD1
clone size: once
V gene: TRBV5-1
CDR3 DNA: TGCGCCAGCAGCTGGGGACAGGGGGCACGTAATGAAAAACTGTTTTTT
CDR3 protein: CASSWGQGARNEKLFF

J gene: TRBJ1-1
D gene: NA
clone size: NA
V gene: TRBV9
CDR3 DNA: TGTGCCAGCACCAAAGGGGGAACGGAACTCATGAACACTGAAGCTTTCTTT
CDR3 protein: CASTKGGTELMNTEAFF

J gene: TRBJ2-3
D gene: NA
clone size: NA
V gene: TRBV25-1
CDR3 DNA: TGTGCCAGCTACGAGGAATTCACAGATACGCAGTATTTT
CDR3 protein: CASYEEFTDTQYF

J gene: TRBJ2-1
D gene: NA
clone size: NA
V gene: TRBV5-1
CDR3 DNA: TGCGCCAGCAGCTTGGCCAGGGACTTTGAGCAGTTCTTC
CDR3 protein: CASSLARDFEQFF

J gene: TRBJ2-1
D gene: TRBD2
clone size: NA
V gene: TRBV2
CDR3 DNA: TGTGCCAGCAGTGGGGGAGGGAGTCTTTACAATGAGCAGTTCTTC
CDR3 protein: CASSGGGSLYNEQFF

J gene: TRBJ2-1
D gene: NA
clone size: NA
V gene: TRBV5-1
CDR3 DNA: TGCGCCAGCAGCCCCCACAGGGTAGACTACAATGAGCAGTTCTTC
CDR3 protein: CASSPHRVDYNEQFF

J gene: TRBJ2-2
D gene: TRBD2
clone size: NA
V gene: TRBV5-4
CDR3 DNA: TGTGCCAGCAGCTTGGGCGGGACTAGCGGGAACACCGGGGAGCTGTTTTTT
CDR3 protein: CASSLGGTSGNTGELFF

J gene: TRBJ1-6
D gene: NA
clone size: NA
V gene: TRBV10-2
CDR3 DNA: TGCGCCAGCGCTGAGGGAGGCCAGGGTAATTCACCCCTCCACTTT
CDR3 protein: CASAEGGQGNSPLHF

J gene: TRBJ2-1
D gene: TRBD2
clone size: NA
V gene: TRBV28
CDR3 DNA: TGTGCCAGCAGCCCAACACTAGCGGGAGGGCCCAATGAGCAGTTCTTC
CDR3 protein: CASSPTLAGGPNEQFF